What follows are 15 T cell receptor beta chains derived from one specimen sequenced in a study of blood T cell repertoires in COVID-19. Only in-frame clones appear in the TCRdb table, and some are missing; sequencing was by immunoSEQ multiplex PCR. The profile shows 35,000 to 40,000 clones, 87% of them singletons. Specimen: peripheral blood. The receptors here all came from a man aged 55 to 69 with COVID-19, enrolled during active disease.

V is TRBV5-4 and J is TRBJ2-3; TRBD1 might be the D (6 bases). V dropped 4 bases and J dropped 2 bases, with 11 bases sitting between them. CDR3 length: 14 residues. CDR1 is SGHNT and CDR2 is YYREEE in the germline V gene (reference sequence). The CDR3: CASSPGTYTDTQYF. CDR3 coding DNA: TGTGCCAGCAGCCCCGGGACATACACAGATACGCAGTATTTT.

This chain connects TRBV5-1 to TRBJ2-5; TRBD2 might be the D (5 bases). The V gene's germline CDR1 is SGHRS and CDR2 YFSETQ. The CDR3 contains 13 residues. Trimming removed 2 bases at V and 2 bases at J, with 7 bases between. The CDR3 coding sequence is TGCGCCAGCAGCTTAGGCGGGCAAGAGACCCAGTACTTC. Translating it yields CASSLGGQETQYF.

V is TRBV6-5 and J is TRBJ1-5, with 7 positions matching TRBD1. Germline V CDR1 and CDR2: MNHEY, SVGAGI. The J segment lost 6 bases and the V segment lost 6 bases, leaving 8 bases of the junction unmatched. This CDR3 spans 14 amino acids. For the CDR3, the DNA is TGTGCCAGCAGCAAAGACAGGGAAAGTCAGCCCCAGCATTTT. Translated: CASSKDRESQPQHF.

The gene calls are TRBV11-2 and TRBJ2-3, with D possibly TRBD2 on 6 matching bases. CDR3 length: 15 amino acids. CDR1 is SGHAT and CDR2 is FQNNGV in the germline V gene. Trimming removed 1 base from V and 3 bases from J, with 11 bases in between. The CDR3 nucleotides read TGTGCCAGCAGCTTAGGAGGAGGGGTGACAGATACGCAGTATTTT. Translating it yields CASSLGGGVTDTQYF.

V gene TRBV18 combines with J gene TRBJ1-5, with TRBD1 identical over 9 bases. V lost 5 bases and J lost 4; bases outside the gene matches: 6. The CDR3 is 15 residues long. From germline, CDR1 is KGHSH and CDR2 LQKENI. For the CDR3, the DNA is TGTGCCAGCTCATTACAGGGGGCGAGTAATCAGCCCCAGCATTTT. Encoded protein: CASSLQGASNQPQHF.

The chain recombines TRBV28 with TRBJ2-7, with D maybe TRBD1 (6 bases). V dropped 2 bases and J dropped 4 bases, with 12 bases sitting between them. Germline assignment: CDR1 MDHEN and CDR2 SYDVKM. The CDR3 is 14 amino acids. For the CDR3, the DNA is TGTGCCAGCAGTTTAGAGGGGGTTGGGTACGAGCAGTACTTC. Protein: CASSLEGVGYEQYF.

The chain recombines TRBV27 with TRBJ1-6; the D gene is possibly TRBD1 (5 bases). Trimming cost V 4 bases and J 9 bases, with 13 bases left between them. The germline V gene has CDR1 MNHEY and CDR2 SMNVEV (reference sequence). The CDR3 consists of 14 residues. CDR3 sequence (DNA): TGTGCCAGCAGTTCGTCCAGGGATCCTTCACCCCTCCACTTT. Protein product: CASSSSRDPSPLHF.

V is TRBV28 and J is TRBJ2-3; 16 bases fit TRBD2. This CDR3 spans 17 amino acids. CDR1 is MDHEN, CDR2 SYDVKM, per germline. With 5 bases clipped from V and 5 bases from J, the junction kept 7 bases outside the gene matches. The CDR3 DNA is TGTGCCAGCAGTACCCAGGGACTAGCGGGAGGGGGAGATACGCAGTATTTT. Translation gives CASSTQGLAGGGDTQYF.

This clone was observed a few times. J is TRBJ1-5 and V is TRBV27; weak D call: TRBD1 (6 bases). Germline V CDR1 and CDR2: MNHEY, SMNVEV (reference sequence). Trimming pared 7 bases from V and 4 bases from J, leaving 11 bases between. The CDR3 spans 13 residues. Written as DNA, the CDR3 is TGTGCCAGCAAGGGACACTCAAATCAGCCCCAGCATTTT. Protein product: CASKGHSNQPQHF.

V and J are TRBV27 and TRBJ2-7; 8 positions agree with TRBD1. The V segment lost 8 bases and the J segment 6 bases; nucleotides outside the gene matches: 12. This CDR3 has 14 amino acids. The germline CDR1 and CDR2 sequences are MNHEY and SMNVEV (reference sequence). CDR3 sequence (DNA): TGTGCCAGCTCCCGCGGGACAGGATCCCTCGAGCAGTACTTC. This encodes CASSRGTGSLEQYF.

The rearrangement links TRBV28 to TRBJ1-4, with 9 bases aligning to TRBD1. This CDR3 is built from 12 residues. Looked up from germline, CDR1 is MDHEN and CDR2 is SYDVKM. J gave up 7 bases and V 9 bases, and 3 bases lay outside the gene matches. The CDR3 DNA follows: TGTGCCAGTTTGGACAGGGGTGAAAAACTGTTTTTT. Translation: CASLDRGEKLFF.

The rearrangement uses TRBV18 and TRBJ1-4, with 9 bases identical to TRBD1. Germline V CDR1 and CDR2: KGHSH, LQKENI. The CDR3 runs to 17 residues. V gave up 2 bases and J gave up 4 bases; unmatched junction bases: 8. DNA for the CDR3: TGTGCCAGCTCACCAACAGGGACAGGGAGCGGTAATGAAAAACTGTTTTTT. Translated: CASSPTGTGSGNEKLFF.

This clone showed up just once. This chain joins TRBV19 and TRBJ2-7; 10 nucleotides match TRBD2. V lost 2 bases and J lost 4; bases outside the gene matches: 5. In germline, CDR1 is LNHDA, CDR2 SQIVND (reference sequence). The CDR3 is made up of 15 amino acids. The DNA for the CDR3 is TGTGCCAGTAGTATAACTAGCGGGAATGATTACGAGCAGTACTTC. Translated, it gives CASSITSGNDYEQYF.

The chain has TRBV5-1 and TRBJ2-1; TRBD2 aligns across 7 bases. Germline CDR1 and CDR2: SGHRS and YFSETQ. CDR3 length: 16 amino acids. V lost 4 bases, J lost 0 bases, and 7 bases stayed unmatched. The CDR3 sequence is CASSQRGGSSYNEQFF. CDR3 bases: TGCGCCAGCAGCCAGCGCGGCGGGAGCTCCTACAATGAGCAGTTCTTC.

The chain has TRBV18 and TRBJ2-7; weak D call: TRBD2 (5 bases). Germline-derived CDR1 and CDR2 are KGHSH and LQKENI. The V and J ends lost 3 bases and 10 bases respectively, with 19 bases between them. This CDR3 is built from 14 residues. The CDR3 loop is CASSPGVSASAQYF. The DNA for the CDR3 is TGTGCCAGCTCACCCGGGGTATCCGCCTCCGCACAGTACTTC.